Below, 27 T cell receptor beta chains from the same sample are listed, as sequenced in a study of T cell responses to AZD1222 COVID-19 vaccine. TCRdb's table, derived via immunoSEQ multiplex PCR, lists solely in-frame clones and lacks some. The profile shows 95,000 to 100,000 clones, around 84% of them singletons. Here the sequenced sample was peripheral blood, taken 28 days after the second AZD1222 dose. These receptors all come from an adult who received the AZD1222 COVID-19 vaccine.

The J gene is TRBJ2-3, the V gene TRBV5-1; D is undetermined. V was trimmed by 4 bases and J by 2 bases, leaving 14 bases between them. CDR1 is SGHRS, CDR2 YFSETQ, per germline. CDR3 length: 15 residues. CDR3 sequence (DNA): TGCGCCAGCAGCCGACAACCAGACGTCACAGATACGCAGTATTTT. Protein product: CASSRQPDVTDTQYF.

This clone is a singleton in its sample. The chain is built from TRBV12-3 or TRBV12-4 and TRBJ2-2; D remains ambiguous. Trimming removed 3 bases from V and 7 bases from J, with 6 bases in between. The length of the CDR3 is 12 residues. CDR3 in amino acids: CASSFPVGELFF. The CDR3 bases are TGTGCCAGCAGTTTCCCAGTCGGGGAGCTGTTTTTT.

The chain joins TRBV12-3 or TRBV12-4 to TRBJ2-5; no firm D call. The CDR3 contains 12 residues. The V and J ends lost 1 base and 7 bases respectively, with 7 bases between them. The CDR3 nucleotides are TGTGCCAGCAGTTTAGGCTCTGGGACCCAGTACTTC. Translating it yields CASSLGSGTQYF.

The J gene is TRBJ1-4, the V gene TRBV7-9; 7 bases fit TRBD1. V shed 5 bases and J 4 bases; nucleotides not matched to a gene: 10. In germline, CDR1 is SEHNR, CDR2 FQNEAQ (reference sequence). The CDR3 runs to 16 residues. The CDR3 DNA reads TGTGCCAGCAGCCCACAGGGGCTCGGGTATAATGAAAAACTGTTTTTT. This encodes CASSPQGLGYNEKLFF.

This clone was seen a handful of times. The chain joins TRBV19 to TRBJ2-2, with D perhaps matching TRBD1 (6 bases). The CDR3 is made up of 14 amino acids. Germline V gives CDR1 LNHDA, CDR2 SQIVND (reference sequence). V was cut by 4 bases and J by 11 bases, with 17 bases left in between. The CDR3 nucleotides are TGTGCCAGTAGTACCCCCCGGGACAACCGAGAGCTGTTTTTT. Amino acids: CASSTPRDNRELFF.

This clone was counted a single time. The chain is built from TRBV7-9 and TRBJ1-1; unclear D gene. The CDR3 is 13 amino acids. The V and J ends lost 7 bases and 0 bases respectively, with 9 bases between them. Per the germline V gene, CDR1 is SEHNR and CDR2 is FQNEAQ (reference sequence). CDR3 in amino acids: CASKEVVNTEAFF. CDR3 bases: TGTGCCAGCAAAGAGGTAGTGAACACTGAAGCTTTCTTT.

This chain connects TRBV28 to TRBJ2-1; 10 bases line up with TRBD1. From germline, CDR1 is MDHEN and CDR2 SYDVKM. With 6 bases clipped from V and 6 bases from J, the junction kept 11 bases outside the gene matches. The CDR3 contains 16 residues. In DNA, the CDR3 is TGTGCCAGCAGGCCCCCTGGGGGACAGGGGCTCAATGAGCAGTTCTTC. Translating it yields CASRPPGGQGLNEQFF.

The rearrangement joins TRBV5-1 to TRBJ1-1; no reliable D call. Germline CDR1 is SGHRS and CDR2 is YFSETQ. The CDR3 is made up of 15 amino acids. Deletions cut 3 bases from V and 2 bases from J, with 14 bases between. This CDR3 is CASSSVSGINTEAFF. CDR3 nucleotide sequence: TGCGCCAGCAGCTCGGTTTCGGGAATCAACACTGAAGCTTTCTTT.

V gene TRBV6-4 combines with J gene TRBJ2-1; D possibly uses TRBD1 or TRBD2 (6 bases each). Trimming removed 8 bases from V and 7 bases from J, with 15 bases in between. The germline V gene encodes CDR1 MRHNA and CDR2 SNTAGT. The CDR3 runs 13 residues. The CDR3 DNA reads as TGTGCCAGCGGCGAACCGGGGGCGAATGAGCAGTTCTTC. It codes for CASGEPGANEQFF.

This chain joins TRBV6-2 or TRBV6-3 and TRBJ2-5, with a possible D match to TRBD2 (5 bases). The CDR3 covers 14 residues. Trimming removed 4 bases at V and 1 base at J, with 10 bases between. Germline loops: CDR1 MNHEY, CDR2 SVGEGT. CDR3 region: CASSFGLLQETQYF. The CDR3 DNA sequence: TGTGCCAGCAGTTTTGGACTCCTCCAAGAGACCCAGTACTTC.

The chain recombines TRBV7-9 with TRBJ1-1, with D possibly TRBD1 on 6 matching bases. Germline values: CDR1 SEHNR, CDR2 FQNEAQ (reference sequence). The ends were cut back, 2 bases at V and 2 bases at J, with 12 bases in the middle. The length of the CDR3 is 15 residues. CDR3 sequence (DNA): TGTGCCAGCAGCTTACGAGACAGGACAAACACTGAAGCTTTCTTT. Its translation is CASSLRDRTNTEAFF.

V is TRBV20-1 and J is TRBJ1-3, with unresolved D. V lost 3 bases and J 2 bases, leaving 5 bases between the germline ends. The CDR3 is 12 residues long. Germline V gives CDR1 DFQATT, CDR2 SNEGSKA (reference sequence). CDR3 amino acids: CSASGTGNTIYF. In nucleotides, the CDR3 is TGCAGTGCTAGTGGTACTGGAAACACCATATATTTT.

In DNA, the CDR3 is TGTGCCAGCAGTTTTTTGACAGGGGGAGCTGGCTACACCTTC. This sequence encodes CASSFLTGGAGYTF. V and J are TRBV27 and TRBJ1-2; 9 positions agree with TRBD1. Trimming at V came to 3 bases and at J to 7 bases, leaving 6 bases not matched to a gene. The CDR3 contains 14 residues. The germline V gene encodes CDR1 MNHEY and CDR2 SMNVEV (reference sequence).

This chain connects TRBV4-2 to TRBJ2-7, with 13 bases fitting TRBD2. V lost 3 bases to trimming and J lost 9 bases; unmatched junction nucleotides: 8. Germline V CDR1 and CDR2: LGHNA, YNFKEQ. CDR3 length: 15 residues. The CDR3 loop is CASSQILAGGPGQYF. The CDR3 bases are TGTGCCAGCAGCCAGATACTAGCGGGAGGGCCGGGGCAGTACTTC.

V usage is TRBV18 and J usage is TRBJ1-1; 8 bases align to TRBD1. V lost 3 bases, J lost 2 bases, and 5 bases stayed unmatched. The germline V gene has CDR1 KGHSH and CDR2 LQKENI. The CDR3 length is 15 residues. CDR3 in DNA: TGTGCCAGCTCACCGTCAGGACAGGGAAACACTGAAGCTTTCTTT. Translating gives CASSPSGQGNTEAFF.

This clone was seen just once. CDR3 loop: CASSRGTRVEAFF. The CDR3 coding sequence is TGTGCCAGCAGCCGAGGGACAAGGGTTGAAGCTTTCTTT. The chain is built from TRBV6-5 and TRBJ1-1; TRBD1 is a possible D gene (6 bases). V was clipped by 6 bases and J by 7 bases, with 15 bases between them. Germline assignment: CDR1 MNHEY and CDR2 SVGAGI. The CDR3 extends over 13 amino acids.

J is TRBJ1-1 and V is TRBV18; D possibly corresponds to TRBD1 (6 bases). CDR3 length: 16 amino acids. V was trimmed by 3 bases and J by 0 bases, leaving 14 bases between them. Germline lookup yields CDR1 KGHSH and CDR2 LQKENI. In DNA form, the CDR3 reads TGTGCCAGCTCACCGGCCTTACAGGGAATGAACACTGAAGCTTTCTTT. It codes for CASSPALQGMNTEAFF.

This clone has only a few counts. V usage is TRBV7-9 and J usage is TRBJ2-1; the match to TRBD2 covers 10 bases. The CDR3 length is 15 residues. Germline loops: CDR1 SEHNR, CDR2 FQNEAQ (reference sequence). V trimming: 3 bases; J trimming: 7 bases; junction bases outside the gene matches: 6. The CDR3 loop reads CASSFASGRLNEQFF. The DNA for the CDR3 is TGTGCCAGCAGCTTCGCTAGCGGGAGACTGAATGAGCAGTTCTTC.

V is TRBV6-5 and J is TRBJ2-1; D remains unclear. The V gene's germline CDR1 is MNHEY and CDR2 SVGAGI. Deletions cut 0 bases from V and 8 bases from J, with 5 bases between. The CDR3 consists of 12 residues. CDR3: CASSYSRYEQFF. CDR3 nucleotides: TGTGCCAGCAGTTACTCCCGGTATGAGCAGTTCTTC.

This clone was counted only a few times. The V and J genes are TRBV19 and TRBJ1-3; 8 nucleotides match TRBD1. Germline CDR1 LNHDA, CDR2 SQIVND (reference sequence). There are 15 residues in the CDR3. J lost 3 bases, V lost 7 bases, and 8 bases had no gene match. The DNA of the CDR3 is TGTGCCAGTAAATTGCAGGGGGCGATTGGAAACACCATATATTTT. Translation gives CASKLQGAIGNTIYF. The full variable domain, completed using reference TRBV19 and TRBJ1-3, is DGGITQSPKYLFRKEGQNVTLSCEQNLNHDAMYWYRQDPGQGLRLIYYSQIVNDFQKGDIAEGYSVSREKKESFPLTVTSAQKNPTAFYLCASKLQGAIGNTIYFGEGSWLTVV.

The CDR3 here is CASSHLLQGFYEQYF. For the CDR3, the DNA is TGCGCCAGCAGCCACCTTCTACAGGGGTTCTACGAGCAGTACTTC. V is TRBV4-3 and J is TRBJ2-7; TRBD1 matches 7 bases. With V trimmed by 3 bases and J by 3 bases, 8 bases remained unmatched. CDR1 and CDR2 (germline): LGHNA, YSLEER. This CDR3 is 15 amino acids long.

This clone showed up just a few times. This chain links TRBV20-1 with TRBJ1-6; D gene ambiguous. The CDR3 extends over 13 amino acids. Trimming shortened V by 3 bases and J by 7 bases, and 10 bases separated the two germline ends. Germline CDR1 and CDR2: DFQATT and SNEGSKA (reference sequence). The CDR3 nucleotides read TGCAGTGCTAGTCCTGGGTACAATTCACCCCTCCACTTT. It is translated as CSASPGYNSPLHF.

This chain connects TRBV7-3 to TRBJ2-1, with 9 bases identical to TRBD2. With 6 bases clipped from V and 4 bases from J, the junction kept 7 bases outside the gene matches. Germline CDR1 SGHTA, CDR2 FQGTGA. The CDR3 has 15 residues. CDR3 in amino acids: CASSVRLAEYNEQFF. Written as DNA, the CDR3 is TGTGCCAGCAGTGTGCGACTAGCGGAATACAATGAGCAGTTCTTC.

J is TRBJ2-7 and V is TRBV7-8; a possible D gene is TRBD1 (5 bases). The CDR3 totals 18 residues. Germline V gives CDR1 SGHVS, CDR2 FQNEAQ. V was clipped by 5 bases and J by 1 base, with 24 bases between them. The CDR3 DNA follows: TGTGCCAGCAGCCTACACCTAGACAGTTCTTCTTTTTCCTACGAGCAGTACTTC. Encoded protein: CASSLHLDSSSFSYEQYF.

This clone turned up a few times. The CDR3: CASSVLVGNTIYF. CDR3 coding DNA: TGTGCCAGCAGCGTATTGGTGGGAAACACCATATATTTT. The chain combines TRBV7-9 with TRBJ1-3; D gene unclear. The CDR3 runs 13 residues. V was shortened by 5 bases and J by 4 bases, with 9 bases between the two germline ends. Looked up from germline, CDR1 is SEHNR and CDR2 is FQNEAQ (reference sequence).

This chain links TRBV4-1 with TRBJ2-7, with 11 bases lining up with TRBD2. CDR1 and CDR2 from the germline V gene are MGHRA and YSYEKL. The CDR3 is made up of 15 amino acids. With 4 bases clipped from V and 3 bases from J, the junction kept 5 bases outside the gene matches. In nucleotides, the CDR3 is TGCGCCAGCAGCCGCGGGACTAGCGGTATCTACGAGCAGTACTTC. It yields the protein CASSRGTSGIYEQYF.

CDR3 region: CASSVGHTDTQYF. The CDR3 DNA sequence: TGTGCCAGCAGCGTCGGCCACACAGATACGCAGTATTTT. The chain links TRBV7-8 to TRBJ2-3; no clear D gene. This CDR3 is 13 amino acids long. Germline V CDR1 and CDR2: SGHVS, FQNEAQ. Between the trimmed V and J ends, which lost 5 bases and 2 bases, there was a span of 8 bases.